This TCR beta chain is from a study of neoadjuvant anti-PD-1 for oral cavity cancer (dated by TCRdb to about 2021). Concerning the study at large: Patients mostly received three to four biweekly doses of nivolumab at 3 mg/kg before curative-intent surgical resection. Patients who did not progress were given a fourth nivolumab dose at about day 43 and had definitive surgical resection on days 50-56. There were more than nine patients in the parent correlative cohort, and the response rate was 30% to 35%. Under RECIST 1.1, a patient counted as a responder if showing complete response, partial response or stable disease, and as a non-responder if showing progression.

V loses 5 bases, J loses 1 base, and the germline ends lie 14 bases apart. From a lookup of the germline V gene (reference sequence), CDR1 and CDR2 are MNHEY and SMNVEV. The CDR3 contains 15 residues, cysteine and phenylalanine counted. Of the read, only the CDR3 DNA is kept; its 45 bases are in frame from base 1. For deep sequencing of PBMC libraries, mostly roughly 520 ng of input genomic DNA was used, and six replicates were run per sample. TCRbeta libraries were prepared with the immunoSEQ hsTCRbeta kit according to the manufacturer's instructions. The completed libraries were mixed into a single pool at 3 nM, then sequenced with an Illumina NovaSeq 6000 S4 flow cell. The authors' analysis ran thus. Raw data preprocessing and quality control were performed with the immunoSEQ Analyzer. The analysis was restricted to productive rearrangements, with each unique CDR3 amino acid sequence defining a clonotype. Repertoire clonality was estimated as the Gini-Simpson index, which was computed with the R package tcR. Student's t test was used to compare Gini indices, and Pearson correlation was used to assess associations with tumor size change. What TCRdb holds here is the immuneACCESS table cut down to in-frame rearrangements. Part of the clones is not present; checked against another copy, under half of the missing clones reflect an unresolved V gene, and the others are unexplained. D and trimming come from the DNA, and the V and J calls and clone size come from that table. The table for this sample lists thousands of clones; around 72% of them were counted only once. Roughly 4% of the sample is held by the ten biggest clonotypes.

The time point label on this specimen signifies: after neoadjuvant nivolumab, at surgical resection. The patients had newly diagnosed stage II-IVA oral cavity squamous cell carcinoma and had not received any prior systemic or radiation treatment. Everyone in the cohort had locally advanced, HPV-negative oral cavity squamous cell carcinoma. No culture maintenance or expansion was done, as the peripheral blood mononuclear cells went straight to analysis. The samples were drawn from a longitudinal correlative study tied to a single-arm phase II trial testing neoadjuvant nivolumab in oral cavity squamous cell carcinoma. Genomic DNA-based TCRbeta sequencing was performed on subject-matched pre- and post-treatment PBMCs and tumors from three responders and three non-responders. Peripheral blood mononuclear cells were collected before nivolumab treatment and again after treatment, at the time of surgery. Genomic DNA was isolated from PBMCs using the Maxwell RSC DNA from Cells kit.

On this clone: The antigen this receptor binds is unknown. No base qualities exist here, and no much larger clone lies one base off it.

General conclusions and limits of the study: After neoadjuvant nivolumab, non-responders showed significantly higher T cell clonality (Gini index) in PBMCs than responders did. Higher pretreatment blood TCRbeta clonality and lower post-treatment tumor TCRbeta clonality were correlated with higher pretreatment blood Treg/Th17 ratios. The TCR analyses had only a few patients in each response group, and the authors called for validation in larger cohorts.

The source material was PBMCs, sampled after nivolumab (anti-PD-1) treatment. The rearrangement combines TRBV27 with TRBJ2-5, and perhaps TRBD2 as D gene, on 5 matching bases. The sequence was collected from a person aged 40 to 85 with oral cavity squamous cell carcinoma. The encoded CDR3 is CASSTRRSSQETQYF. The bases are TGTGCCAGCAGTACCAGGAGGAGCTCCCAAGAGACCCAGTACTTC.